This TCR beta chain was recovered during a study of blood T cell repertoires in COVID-19. Study-level information: The origin of the acute and convalescent COVID-19 samples was the United States, Italy and Spain. PBMCs, B-cell-depleted T cells, or T cells were the source of the cDNA or gDNA that made up the material.

Individuals drawn from 24 US areas were roughly 18 to 95 years old. This CDR3 is built from 11 residues. Germline loops: CDR1 GTSNPN, CDR2 SVGIG (reference sequence). The ends were cut back, 2 bases at V and 4 bases at J, with 5 bases in the middle. Original processing notes: Estimated nucleated cell counts came from reference gene primer amplification. Profiling relied on immunoSEQ multiplex PCR, and the TCRdb table lists in-frame clones only, not all of them. V, J and clone size are those of that table, while D and trimming were read from the DNA. This repertoire shows around 480,000 clones, roughly nine tenths found once; its top ten account for 0.7%. The count of this clone is one.

This clonotype originated in a woman between 18 and 30 years old who had recovered from COVID-19. The genes are TRBV30 and TRBJ1-1; D not resolved. The sample was PBMCs or T cells enriched from blood (not recorded which). The CDR3 bases are TGTGCCTGGAGTCTGCGCACTGAAGCTTTCTTT. Translation: CAWSLRTEAFF.